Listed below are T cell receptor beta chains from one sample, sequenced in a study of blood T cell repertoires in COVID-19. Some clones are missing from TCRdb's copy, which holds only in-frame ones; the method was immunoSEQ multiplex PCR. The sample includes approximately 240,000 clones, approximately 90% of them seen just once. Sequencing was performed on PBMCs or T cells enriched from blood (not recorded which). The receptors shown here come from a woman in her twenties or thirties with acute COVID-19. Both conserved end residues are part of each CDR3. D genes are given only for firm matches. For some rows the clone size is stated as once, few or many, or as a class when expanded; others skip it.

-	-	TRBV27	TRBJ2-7	TGTGCCAGCAGTGTAAACAGAGACTACGAGCAGTACTTC	CASSVNRDYEQYF
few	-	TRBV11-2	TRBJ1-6	TGTGCCAGCAGCTTCTCCACAGGGTACAATTCACCCCTCCACTTT	CASSFSTGYNSPLHF
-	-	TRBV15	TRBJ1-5	TGTGCCACCAGCATCGGGGGAACCAATCAGCCCCAGCATTTT	CATSIGGTNQPQHF
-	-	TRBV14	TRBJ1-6	TGTGCCAGCAGCCCCGACAGGAGTTTTTCACCCCTCCACTTT	CASSPDRSFSPLHF
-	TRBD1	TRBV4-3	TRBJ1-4	TGCGCCAGCAGCCAAGACAGGGGGGCTAATGAAAAACTGTTTTTT	CASSQDRGANEKLFF
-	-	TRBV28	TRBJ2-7	TGTGCCAGCAGGGACTTTGGCCACGAGCAGTACTTC	CASRDFGHEQYF
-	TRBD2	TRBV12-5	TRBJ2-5	TGTGCTAGTGGTGCCGGGGGGAGAGAGACCCAGTACTTC	CASGAGGRETQYF
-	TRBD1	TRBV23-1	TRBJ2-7	TGCGCCAGCCTATCCGGACAGGGGGACTACGAGCAGTACTTC	CASLSGQGDYEQYF
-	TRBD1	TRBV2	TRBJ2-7	TGTGCCAGCACCATCGGGGACAGAACCTACGAGCAGTACTTC	CASTIGDRTYEQYF
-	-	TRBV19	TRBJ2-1	TGTGCCAGTAGTCTCTCGGGTGACTACAATGAGCAGTTCTTC	CASSLSGDYNEQFF
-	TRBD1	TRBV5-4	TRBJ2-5	TGTGCCAGCAGCCCGGGACAGGGCGTAGAGACCCAGTACTTC	CASSPGQGVETQYF
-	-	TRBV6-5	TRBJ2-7	TGTGCCAGCAGGTCCACCCAGGGATCCTACGAGCAGTACTTC	CASRSTQGSYEQYF
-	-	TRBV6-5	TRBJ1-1	TGTGCCAGCAGCCGAAGGGCAGGGCTCGACGCTGAAGCTTTCTTT	CASSRRAGLDAEAFF
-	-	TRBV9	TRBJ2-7	TGTGCCAGCAGCGTAGGGACAGTCGCCGACGAGCAGTACTTC	CASSVGTVADEQYF
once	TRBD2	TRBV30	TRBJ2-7	TGTGCCTGGAGTGTGGACGGGGGGGTCTACGAGCAGTACTTC	CAWSVDGGVYEQYF
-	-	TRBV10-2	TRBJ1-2	TGCGCCAGCAGTGAGGGCCAGGGAGGGGGCTACACCTTC	CASSEGQGGGYTF
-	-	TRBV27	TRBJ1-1	TGTGCCAGCAGTCCCCATCACAAGAACACTGAAGCTTTCTTT	CASSPHHKNTEAFF
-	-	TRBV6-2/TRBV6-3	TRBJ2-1	TGTGCCAGCAGTTACGGCGGGGTCCCCTACAATGAGCAGTTCTTC	CASSYGGVPYNEQFF
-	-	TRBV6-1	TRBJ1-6	TGTGCCAGCAGTGACCAGGGAAGGCATTCACCCCTCCACTTT	CASSDQGRHSPLHF
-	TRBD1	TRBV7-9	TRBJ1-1	TGTGCCAGCAGCGCCACGACAGGGATGAACACTGAAGCTTTCTTT	CASSATTGMNTEAFF
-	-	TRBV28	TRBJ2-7	TGTGCCAGCAGTCCATACAGCGAGCAGTACTTC	CASSPYSEQYF
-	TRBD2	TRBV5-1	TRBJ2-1	TGCGCCAGCAGAACTACTAGCGGGAGTCCCAGTGAGCAGTTCTTC	CASRTTSGSPSEQFF
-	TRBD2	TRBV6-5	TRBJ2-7	TGTGCCAGCAGCGGACTAGCGGGAGCACCCTACGAGCAGTACTTC	CASSGLAGAPYEQYF
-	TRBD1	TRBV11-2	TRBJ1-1	TGTGCCAGCAGCTTAGTGATAAGACAGGGCAGATTGGGGACTGAAGCTTTCTTT	CASSLVIRQGRLGTEAFF
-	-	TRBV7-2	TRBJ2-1	TGTGCCAGCAGTCTCTGGGGGCCCAGCAATGAGCAGTTCTTC	CASSLWGPSNEQFF
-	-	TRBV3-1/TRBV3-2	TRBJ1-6	TGTGCCAGCAGCCAAGATGGGCAGGGGTTGGGTTCACCCCTCCACTTT	CASSQDGQGLGSPLHF
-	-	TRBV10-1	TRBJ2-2	TGCGCCAGCGTCGACAGGACGAACACCGGGGAGCTGTTTTTT	CASVDRTNTGELFF
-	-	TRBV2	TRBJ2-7	TGTGCCAGCAGTGAATCGCAGGAAAACTACGAGCAGTACTTC	CASSESQENYEQYF
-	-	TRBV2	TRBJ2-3	TGTGCTATTTGGGCTAGCACAGATACGCAGTATTTT	CAIWASTDTQYF
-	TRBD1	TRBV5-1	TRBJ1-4	TGCGCCAGCAGCTTAGGGACAGGGAATGAAAAACTGTTTTTT	CASSLGTGNEKLFF
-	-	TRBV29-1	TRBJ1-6	TGCAGCGTCGGGGACACCAACAATTCACCCCTCCACTTT	CSVGDTNNSPLHF
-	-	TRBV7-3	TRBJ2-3	TGTGCCAGCAGCTTAACGCCTCGACTGACGAGCACAGATACGCAGTATTTT	CASSLTPRLTSTDTQYF
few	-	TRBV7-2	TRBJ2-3	TGTGCCAGCAGCTTCTCGACCGGGGATACGCAGTATTTT	CASSFSTGDTQYF
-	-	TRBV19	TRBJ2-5	TGTGCCAGTAGTATAGATGGCCGGTCGGGGGAGACCCAGTACTTC	CASSIDGRSGETQYF
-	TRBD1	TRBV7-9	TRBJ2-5	TGTGCCAGCAGCCCTCGGACAGGGCGTTTCAGAGAGACCCAGTACTTC	CASSPRTGRFRETQYF
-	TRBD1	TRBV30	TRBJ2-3	TGTGCCTGGAGCCAACTGACAGGGCAAACGCAGTATTTT	CAWSQLTGQTQYF
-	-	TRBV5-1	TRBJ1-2	TGCGCCAGCGGTGAGGACAGAGCCAATTATGGCTACACCTTC	CASGEDRANYGYTF
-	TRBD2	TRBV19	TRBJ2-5	TGTGCCAGTAGTGACGGGACTAGCGGGAGGGCCTTGGAGACCCAGTACTTC	CASSDGTSGRALETQYF
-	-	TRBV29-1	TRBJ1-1	TGCAGCGCCCGAGTGGGGGGGGTGAACACTGAAGCTTTCTTT	CSARVGGVNTEAFF
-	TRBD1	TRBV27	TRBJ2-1	TGTGCCAGCAGTTTAAATACAGGGGTCGGCAATGAGCAGTTCTTC	CASSLNTGVGNEQFF